Listed below are T cell receptor beta chains from one sample, sequenced in a study of PD-L1 blockade in urothelial cancer. TCRdb's copy holds only in-frame clones and misses some; the assay was immunoSEQ multiplex PCR. The sample has about 43,000 clones, 83% seen once; the top ten hold around 15%. The material sequenced was PBMCs, taken around atezolizumab (anti-PD-L1) treatment. The receptors here all came from a man in his sixties with urothelial cancer. Both conserved end residues are part of each CDR3. The order of the fields is D gene, clone size, V gene, J gene, CDR3 protein, CDR3 DNA. A D gene is named only where the DNA matches it firmly. Expanded clones are given a class, and other clones once, few, many or no size at all.

TRBD1	NA	TRBV28	TRBJ1-2	CASSPQGANYGYTF	TGTGCCAGCAGCCCACAGGGGGCGAACTATGGCTACACCTTC
NA	few	TRBV15	TRBJ2-7	CATSRGEAGVSYEQYF	TGTGCCACCAGCAGAGGTGAGGCAGGGGTATCCTACGAGCAGTACTTC
NA	NA	TRBV2	TRBJ1-6	CASSAGVSYNSPLHF	TGTGCCAGCAGTGCAGGGGTCTCCTATAATTCACCCCTCCACTTT
TRBD1	NA	TRBV19	TRBJ1-3	CASSISTGSGNTIYF	TGTGCCAGTAGTATTTCGACAGGGTCTGGAAACACCATATATTTT
TRBD2	NA	TRBV2	TRBJ2-1	CASSDAAGGSSYNEQFF	TGTGCCAGCAGTGATGCCGCGGGGGGGAGCTCCTACAATGAGCAGTTCTTC
NA	NA	TRBV11-2	TRBJ2-7	CASSAAPRRARGYEQYF	TGTGCCAGCAGCGCGGCTCCAAGGCGAGCACGGGGCTACGAGCAGTACTTC
NA	NA	TRBV28	TRBJ2-7	CAINPQGVAYEQYF	TGTGCCATCAATCCCCAGGGTGTAGCATACGAGCAGTACTTC
TRBD2	NA	TRBV6-5	TRBJ2-1	CASSYIAGPQREQFF	TGTGCCAGCAGTTACATAGCGGGGCCTCAACGGGAGCAGTTCTTC
NA	NA	TRBV6-5	TRBJ1-5	CASGVEQPQHF	TGTGCCAGCGGCGTGGAGCAGCCCCAGCATTTT
NA	NA	TRBV30	TRBJ1-1	CAWSRAGEAFF	TGTGCCTGGAGTCGGGCGGGTGAAGCTTTCTTT
TRBD1	NA	TRBV7-9	TRBJ2-3	CATRTGLADTQYF	TGTGCCACCAGGACAGGGTTGGCAGATACGCAGTATTTT
TRBD2	NA	TRBV7-8	TRBJ2-1	CASSPSSIGLAGGINYNEQFF	TGTGCCAGCAGCCCCTCCTCGATCGGACTAGCGGGGGGGATTAACTACAATGAGCAGTTCTTC
TRBD2	NA	TRBV5-4	TRBJ2-1	CASSSRDGGNEQFF	TGTGCCAGCAGCTCCAGGGACGGGGGGAATGAGCAGTTCTTC
TRBD2	NA	TRBV7-2	TRBJ2-3	CASSSSGGATDTQYF	TGTGCCAGCAGCTCCTCCGGGGGGGCAACAGATACGCAGTATTTT
NA	NA	TRBV2	TRBJ1-4	CASKPRDEKLFF	TGTGCCAGCAAACCAAGAGATGAAAAACTGTTTTTT
TRBD2	NA	TRBV6-5	TRBJ2-7	CASSDFQRGTYEQYF	TGTGCCAGCTCTGATTTCCAGCGGGGGACCTACGAGCAGTACTTC
TRBD1	NA	TRBV5-1	TRBJ2-3	CASSLAPGGAVRGTDTQYF	TGCGCCAGCAGCTTGGCCCCAGGGGGCGCGGTAAGGGGCACAGATACGCAGTATTTT
NA	NA	TRBV2	TRBJ1-1	CASSGGVGTEAFF	TGTGCCAGCAGTGGGGGAGTGGGCACTGAAGCTTTCTTT
TRBD1	NA	TRBV28	TRBJ2-7	CASSGGRDSSYEQYF	TGTGCCAGCAGTGGGGGCCGGGACAGTTCCTACGAGCAGTACTTC
TRBD2	once	TRBV7-2	TRBJ2-7	CASSFSAFAGGGYEQYF	TGTGCCAGCAGCTTTAGTGCGTTTGCGGGGGGAGGCTACGAGCAGTACTTC
NA	NA	TRBV28	TRBJ1-5	CASSLPGWNQPQHF	TGTGCCAGCAGCTTACCAGGGTGGAATCAGCCCCAGCATTTT
TRBD1	NA	TRBV5-1	TRBJ1-2	CASSGGQGSLGYTF	TGCGCCAGCAGCGGGGGACAGGGTTCTTTAGGCTACACCTTC
TRBD1	NA	TRBV19	TRBJ1-1	CASSIPGTGNTEAFF	TGTGCCAGTAGTATCCCCGGGACAGGGAACACTGAAGCTTTCTTT
TRBD1	NA	TRBV14	TRBJ1-4	CASSSMTGRNEKLFF	TGTGCCAGCAGCTCGATGACAGGGCGAAATGAAAAACTGTTTTTT
TRBD1	NA	TRBV5-5	TRBJ2-4	CASSSRLGTGGNIQYF	TGTGCCAGCAGCTCTAGGTTAGGGACAGGAGGGAACATTCAGTACTTC
TRBD1	NA	TRBV5-1	TRBJ2-3	CASNPGQGFTDTQYF	TGCGCCAGCAACCCGGGACAGGGCTTCACAGATACGCAGTATTTT
NA	few	TRBV2	TRBJ1-2	CASSHRLLGYTF	TGTGCCAGCAGCCATCGCTTACTCGGCTACACCTTC
NA	NA	TRBV19	TRBJ1-5	CASSITGPGSNQPQHF	TGTGCCAGTAGTATAACAGGGCCAGGGAGCAATCAGCCCCAGCATTTT
NA	NA	TRBV28	TRBJ2-2	CASSPPGVGDTGELFF	TGTGCCAGCAGTCCTCCAGGGGTAGGGGACACCGGGGAGCTGTTTTTT
TRBD2	NA	TRBV7-2	TRBJ2-7	CASSSRTRVPYEQYF	TGTGCCAGCAGCTCGAGGACTAGAGTACCCTACGAGCAGTACTTC
NA	NA	TRBV28	TRBJ1-6	CASSLGGSSYNSPLHF	TGTGCCAGCAGTTTAGGGGGGAGCTCCTATAATTCACCCCTCCACTTT